Included here is one TCR beta chain sequence, with context. The data were obtained in a study of blood T cell repertoires in COVID-19. The protocol was immunoSEQ multiplex PCR, while the TCRdb copy is restricted to in-frame clones and leaves out a portion. The sample gives around 100,000 clones, around 84% of which show up once; just under 4.5% is in the top ten. This CDR3 comprises 17 residues. CDR1 is SGHDT and CDR2 is YYEEEE in the germline V gene. V dropped 2 bases and J dropped 0 bases, with 17 bases sitting between them. Material: peripheral blood. The V and J genes are TRBV5-6 and TRBJ1-1; D remains unclear. This clonotype was obtained from a human donor in a cohort sampled during active COVID-19. CDR3 DNA sequence: TGTGCCAGCAGCTTAGGCAGATCGTACTATATGAACACTGAAGCTTTCTTT. This gives the protein CASSLGRSYYMNTEAFF.